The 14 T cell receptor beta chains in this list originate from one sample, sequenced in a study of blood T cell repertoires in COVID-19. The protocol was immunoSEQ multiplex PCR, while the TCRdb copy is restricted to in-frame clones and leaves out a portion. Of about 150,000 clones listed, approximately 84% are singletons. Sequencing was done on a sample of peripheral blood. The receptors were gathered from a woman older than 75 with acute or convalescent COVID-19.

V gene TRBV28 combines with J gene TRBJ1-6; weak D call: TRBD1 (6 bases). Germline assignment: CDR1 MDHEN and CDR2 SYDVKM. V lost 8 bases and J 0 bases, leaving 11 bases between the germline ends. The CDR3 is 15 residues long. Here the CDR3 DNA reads TGTGCCAGCTCGGGGGGCAGCTCCTATAATTCACCCCTCCACTTT. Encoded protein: CASSGGSSYNSPLHF.

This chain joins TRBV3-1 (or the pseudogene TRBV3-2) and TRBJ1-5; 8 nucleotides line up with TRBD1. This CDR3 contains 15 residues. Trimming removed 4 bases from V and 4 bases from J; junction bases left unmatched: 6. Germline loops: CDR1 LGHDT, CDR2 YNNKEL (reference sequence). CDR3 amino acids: CASSLQGAENQPQHF. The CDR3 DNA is TGTGCCAGCAGCCTCCAGGGGGCCGAAAATCAGCCCCAGCATTTT.

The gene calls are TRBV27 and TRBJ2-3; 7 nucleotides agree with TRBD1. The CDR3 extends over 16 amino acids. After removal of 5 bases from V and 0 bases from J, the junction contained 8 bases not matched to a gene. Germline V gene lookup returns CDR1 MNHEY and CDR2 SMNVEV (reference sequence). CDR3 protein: CASSTPGQLSTDTQYF. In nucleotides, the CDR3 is TGTGCCAGCAGTACCCCGGGACAGCTAAGCACAGATACGCAGTATTTT.

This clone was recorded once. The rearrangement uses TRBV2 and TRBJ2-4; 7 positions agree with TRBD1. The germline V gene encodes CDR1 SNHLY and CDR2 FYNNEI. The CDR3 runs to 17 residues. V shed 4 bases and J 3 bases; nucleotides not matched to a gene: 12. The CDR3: CASSARGGRDSKNIQYF. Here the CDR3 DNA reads TGTGCCAGCAGTGCCAGAGGCGGACGGGACAGCAAAAACATTCAGTACTTC.

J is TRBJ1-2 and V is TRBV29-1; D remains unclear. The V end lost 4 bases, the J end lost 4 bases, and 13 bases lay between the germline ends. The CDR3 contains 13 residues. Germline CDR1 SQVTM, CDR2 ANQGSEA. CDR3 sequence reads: CSVVGVLGYGYTF. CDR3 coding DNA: TGCAGCGTTGTCGGGGTTCTAGGCTATGGCTACACCTTC.

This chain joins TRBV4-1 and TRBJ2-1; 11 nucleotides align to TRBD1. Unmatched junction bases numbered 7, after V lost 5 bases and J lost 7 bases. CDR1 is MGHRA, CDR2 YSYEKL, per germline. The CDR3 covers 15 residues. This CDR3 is CASSSGQGALNEQFF. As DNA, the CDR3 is TGCGCCAGCAGCTCCGGACAGGGGGCGTTGAATGAGCAGTTCTTC.

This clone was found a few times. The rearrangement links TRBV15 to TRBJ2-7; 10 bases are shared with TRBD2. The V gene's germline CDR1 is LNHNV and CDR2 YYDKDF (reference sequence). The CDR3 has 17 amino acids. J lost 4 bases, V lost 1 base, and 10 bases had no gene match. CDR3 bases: TGTGCCACCAGCAGAGGTACAATCGATAGCGGGAGGTACGAGCAGTACTTC. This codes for CATSRGTIDSGRYEQYF.

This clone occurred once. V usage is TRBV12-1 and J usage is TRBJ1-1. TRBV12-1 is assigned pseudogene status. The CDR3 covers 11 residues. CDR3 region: CASSYGTFAFF. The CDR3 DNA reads TGTGCCAGCAGCTACGGGACTTTCGCTTTCTTT.

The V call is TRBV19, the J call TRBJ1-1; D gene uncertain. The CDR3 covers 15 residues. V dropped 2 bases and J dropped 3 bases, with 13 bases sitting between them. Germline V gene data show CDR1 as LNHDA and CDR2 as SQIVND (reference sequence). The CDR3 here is CASSIMGQSHTEAFF. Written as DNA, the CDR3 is TGTGCCAGTAGTATAATGGGCCAGTCCCACACTGAAGCTTTCTTT.

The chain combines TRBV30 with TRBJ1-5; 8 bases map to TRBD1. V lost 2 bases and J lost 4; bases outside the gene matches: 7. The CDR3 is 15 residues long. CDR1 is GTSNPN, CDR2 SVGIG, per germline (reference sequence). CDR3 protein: CAWSSGGTGNQPQHF. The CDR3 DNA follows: TGTGCCTGGAGTTCTGGTGGGACAGGTAATCAGCCCCAGCATTTT.

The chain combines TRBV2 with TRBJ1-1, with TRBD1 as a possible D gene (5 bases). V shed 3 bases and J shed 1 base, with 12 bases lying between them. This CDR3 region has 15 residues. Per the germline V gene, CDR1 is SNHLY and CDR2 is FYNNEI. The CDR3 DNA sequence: TGTGCCAGCAGTGATAACAGGCCGCCGAACACTGAAGCTTTCTTT. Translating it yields CASSDNRPPNTEAFF.

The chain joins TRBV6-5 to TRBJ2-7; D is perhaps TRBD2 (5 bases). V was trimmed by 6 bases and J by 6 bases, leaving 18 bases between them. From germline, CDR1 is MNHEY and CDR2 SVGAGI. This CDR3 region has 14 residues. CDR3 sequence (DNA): TGTGCCAGCAGCACTCCCCAGAGAGGGAGCGAGCAGTACTTC. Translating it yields CASSTPQRGSEQYF.

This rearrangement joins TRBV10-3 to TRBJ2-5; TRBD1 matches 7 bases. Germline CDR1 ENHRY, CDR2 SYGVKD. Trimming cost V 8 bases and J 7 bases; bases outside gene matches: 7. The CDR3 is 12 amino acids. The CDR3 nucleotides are TGTGCCATCGGGCCCCCAGGGGGGACCCAGTACTTC. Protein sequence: CAIGPPGGTQYF.

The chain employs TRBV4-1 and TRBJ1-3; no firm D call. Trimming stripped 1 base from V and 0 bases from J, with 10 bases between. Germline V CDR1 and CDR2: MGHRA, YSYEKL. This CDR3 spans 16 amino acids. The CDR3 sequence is CASSQGRVFSGNTIYF. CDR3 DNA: TGCGCCAGCAGCCAAGGGCGGGTATTCTCTGGAAACACCATATATTTT.